This T cell receptor beta chain originates from a study of cytotoxic CD8 clonotypes in ibrutinib-treated CLL. Overall study results and limits: In comparison with age-matched healthy donors, baseline clonality was higher and tracked circulating CD8+ T-cell counts. Samples from sustained-remission and progressing patients were taken at different times.

Comments on this clone: Its antigen is unidentified.

Sequencing was performed with immunoSEQ multiplex PCR; in TCRdb, only in-frame clones are kept and a portion is missing. There are approximately 120,000 clones in the sample; under 90% occur only once, and about 3.3% lies in the top ten. The germline gives CDR1 SGHAT, CDR2 FQDESV (reference sequence). The ends were cut back, 7 bases at V and 5 bases at J, with 18 bases in the middle. CDR3 length: 14 residues. J is TRBJ2-7 and V is TRBV11-1, with unresolved D. This sample comprised PBMCs, obtained after 24 months of ibrutinib treatment. This sequence originates from a human donor with chronic lymphocytic leukemia. The CDR3 DNA is TGTGCCAGCACCCTAAGGTGGGCGTCCGACGAGCAGTACTTC. It codes for CASTLRWASDEQYF.